A selection of T cell receptor beta chains follows, all from one sample in a study of T cells in Graves' hyperthyroidism and ophthalmopathy. One entry per CDR3 protein, called by TCRdb with MiXCR from the multiplex PCR reads. The profile shows approximately 600,000 distinct CDR3 sequences, around 15% of them singletons. The material sequenced was blood. These TCRs come from a woman in her thirties with Graves' hyperthyroidism. The CDR3 runs from the conserved cysteine through the conserved F or W. The D gene is left open where the match is weak. A row's size may be missing; if present it is once, few, many or a size class.

abundance	d_gene	v_gene	j_gene	CDR3nt	CDR3aa
NA	TRBD2	TRBV3-1	TRBJ2-3	TGTGCCAGCAGCCCCAATAGACTAGCGGGAGGGCCGACAGATACGCAGTATTTT	CASSPNRLAGGPTDTQYF
many	TRBD2	TRBV28	TRBJ2-7	TGTGCCAGCAGTGGACTAGCGGGGGGCCTTAGGGAGCAGTACTTC	CASSGLAGGLREQYF
many	TRBD2	TRBV2	TRBJ2-3	TGTGCCAGCAGTGAAGGTGCGGGAGGCGCAGATACGCAGTATTTT	CASSEGAGGADTQYF
NA	TRBD1	TRBV25-1	TRBJ1-5	TGTGCCAGCGGAGGGACAGGGAATCAGCCCCAGCATTTT	CASGGTGNQPQHF
many	NA	TRBV9	TRBJ1-5	TGTGCCAGCAGCGTAGAGGGTCAGGTAAATCAGCCCCAGCATTTT	CASSVEGQVNQPQHF
many	TRBD1	TRBV2	TRBJ1-2	TGTGCCAGCACCATAAGGACAGGGCACGGCTACACCTTC	CASTIRTGHGYTF
many	NA	TRBV6-1	TRBJ2-5	TGTGCCAGCAGTTCACAGGGTCCCCAAGAGACCCAGTACTTC	CASSSQGPQETQYF
few	TRBD1	TRBV19	TRBJ1-6	TGTGCCAGTAGTTATTCGGGACAGGGGACGTCACCCCTCCACTTT	CASSYSGQGTSPLHF
many	TRBD2	TRBV20-1	TRBJ2-3	TGCAGTGCTAGTGTTGTCGGGAGGGGGACAGATACGCAGTATTTT	CSASVVGRGTDTQYF
NA	TRBD2	TRBV7-2	TRBJ2-7	TGTGCCAGCAGCCCTCCTAGCGGGAGTAAGTACGAGCAGTACTTC	CASSPPSGSKYEQYF
NA	NA	TRBV12-3/TRBV12-4	TRBJ1-4	TGTGCCAGCAGTTTGAACAGGGCGGGGGAAAACCTGTTTTTT	CASSLNRAGENLFF
many	NA	TRBV30	TRBJ2-3	TGTGCCTGGAGTGTAGGGGTTCCAGATACGCAGTATTTT	CAWSVGVPDTQYF
few	TRBD1	TRBV6-5	TRBJ1-4	TGTGCCAGCAGTGCTACAGGGGAGGCGGAAAAACTGTTTTTT	CASSATGEAEKLFF
NA	NA	TRBV28	TRBJ1-5	TGTGCCAGCAGACCATATGTGGGGCAGGGCAATCAGCCCCAGCATTTT	CASRPYVGQGNQPQHF
many	NA	TRBV29-1	TRBJ2-1	TGCAGCGTTGTTAGGTTAGCGGACTATTACAATGAGCAGTTCTTC	CSVVRLADYYNEQFF
few	TRBD1	TRBV27	TRBJ2-5	TGTGCCAGCAGTTTGGACAGGAGGAATCTAGAGACCCAGTACTTC	CASSLDRRNLETQYF
few	NA	TRBV4-3	TRBJ1-2	TGCGCCAGCAGCCATGGACAGTCAGTTAACTATGGCTACACCTTC	CASSHGQSVNYGYTF
many	TRBD1	TRBV30	TRBJ2-7	TGTGCCTGGAGTACGACAGGGGACGAGCAGTACTTC	CAWSTTGDEQYF
many	TRBD1	TRBV27	TRBJ2-3	TGTGCCAGCAGCCCGGGACAGTACACAGATACGCAGTATTTT	CASSPGQYTDTQYF
many	NA	TRBV12-3/TRBV12-4	TRBJ2-5	TGTGCCAGCAGTCCACTCAGGTCGGAGACCCAGTACTTC	CASSPLRSETQYF
few	NA	TRBV3-1	TRBJ2-5	TGTGCCAGCAGCCAAGACCCGCAGTCCCGAGAGACCCAGTACTTC	CASSQDPQSRETQYF
NA	NA	TRBV14	TRBJ1-6	TGTGCCAGCAACTCGATGGACGAGGCCCTCCACTTT	CASNSMDEALHF
NA	NA	TRBV20-1	TRBJ2-3	TGCAGTGCTACAGACTCCAGCACAGATACGCAGTATTTT	CSATDSSTDTQYF
NA	NA	TRBV6-1	TRBJ2-7	TGTGCCAGCAGGTCCCGATTAGGGCCCTACGAGCAGTACTTC	CASRSRLGPYEQYF